This entry concerns a single TCR beta chain. This CDR3 comprises 14 residues. Germline CDR1 is LNHDA and CDR2 is SQIVND (reference sequence). Trimming shortened V by 6 bases and J by 4 bases, and 10 bases separated the two germline ends. The sample belongs to a study of Ad26.COV2.S vaccination and SARS-CoV-2 variants. Assay used: immunoSEQ multiplex PCR; TCRdb lists only in-frame clones, some missing. The top ten hold less than 6% of the sample, which has more than 150,000 clones, around 88% seen once. This material consisted of peripheral blood, taken after recovery from COVID-19. The chain recombines TRBV19 with TRBJ1-6; tentatively, D is TRBD1 (6 bases). This receptor was taken from a human donor who had recovered from COVID-19. The CDR3, as DNA: TGTGCCAGTAGCCAGACAGGATATAATTCACCCCTCCACTTT. Translated: CASSQTGYNSPLHF.